These 24 T cell receptor beta chains were sequenced from one sample in a study of shared clonotypes between healthy human individuals. Here immunoSEQ multiplex PCR was the method, and the copy in TCRdb shows in-frame clones only, minus some. The table shows millions of clones, with more than 85% occurring only once. Input material: naive CD4+ T cells from PBMCs. Subset given: CD45RA+ positively selected. Source of these receptors: a man aged 18 to 30 in good health. Some clones in this sample may be carry-over from other donors' samples.

V is TRBV15 and J is TRBJ1-2; 10 bases match TRBD1. The CDR3 is 13 amino acids. Germline V gene sequence: CDR1 LNHNV, CDR2 YYDKDF (reference sequence). V shed 3 bases and J 8 bases; nucleotides not matched to a gene: 3. CDR3 coding DNA: TGTGCCACCAGCAGCGGACAGGGGGAAGGCTACACCTTC. Its protein is CATSSGQGEGYTF.

DNA of the CDR3: TGTGCCAGCAGTGATTCCTCTGTTCAGCCCCAGCATTTT. The encoded protein is CASSDSSVQPQHF. The chain has TRBV2 and TRBJ1-5; D remains unclear. This CDR3 region has 13 residues. Germline loops: CDR1 SNHLY, CDR2 FYNNEI. Trimming took off 3 bases at V and 6 bases at J, with 9 bases between the two ends. Together with reference TRBV2 and TRBJ1-5, the CDR3 gives the full variable domain: EPEVTQTPSHQVTQMGQEVILRCVPISNHLYFYWYRQILGQKVEFLVSFYNNEISEKSEIFDDQFSVERPDGSNFTLKIRSTKLEDSAMYFCASSDSSVQPQHFGDGTRLSIL.

This clone was picked up one time. The identical CDR3 is also encoded by other nucleotide sequences in the sample. The chain carries TRBV5-1 and TRBJ1-2; D gene uncertain. Between the trimmed V and J ends, which lost 0 bases and 3 bases, there was a span of 9 bases. The CDR3 extends over 14 amino acids. Germline V gene sequence: CDR1 SGHRS, CDR2 YFSETQ. The CDR3 loop reads CASSLGSGDYGYTF. In nucleotides, the CDR3 is TGCGCCAGCAGCTTGGGATCTGGGGACTATGGCTACACCTTC.

The J gene is TRBJ1-1, the V gene TRBV9, with 8 bases lining up with TRBD1. The ends lost 4 bases at V and 3 bases at J; junction bases unmatched: 8. The CDR3 covers 15 residues. Per germline, CDR1 SGDLS and CDR2 YYNGEE. CDR3 in amino acids: CASSPQGALYTEAFF. CDR3 sequence (DNA): TGTGCCAGCAGCCCGCAGGGGGCATTGTACACTGAAGCTTTCTTT.

This chain joins TRBV28 and TRBJ1-2, with TRBD1 as a possible D gene (6 bases). The germline CDR1 and CDR2 sequences are MDHEN and SYDVKM. V lost 4 bases and J 4 bases, leaving 16 bases between the germline ends. CDR3 length equals 15 residues. The CDR3: CASSSPAGVTYGYTF. Here the CDR3 DNA reads TGTGCCAGCAGTTCCCCGGCAGGGGTGACCTATGGCTACACCTTC.

The chain uses TRBV6-6 and TRBJ1-2; D is unresolved. The CDR3 spans 14 residues. V lost 4 bases and J lost 3, with 12 bases in between. The germline V gene has CDR1 MNHNY and CDR2 SVGAGI (reference sequence). The DNA for the CDR3 is TGTGCCAGCAGTTCAATTTTGGCCGACTATGGCTACACCTTC. It encodes CASSSILADYGYTF.

The rearrangement links TRBV9 to TRBJ2-1; D is possibly TRBD2 (6 bases). Germline values: CDR1 SGDLS, CDR2 YYNGEE. This CDR3 spans 16 amino acids. V was cut by 4 bases and J by 8 bases, with 22 bases left in between. CDR3 protein: CASSPSLRRGGDEQFF. CDR3 sequence (DNA): TGTGCCAGCAGCCCCTCCCTTCGGCGGGGCGGGGATGAGCAGTTCTTC.

The J gene is TRBJ2-1, the V gene TRBV29-1; the D gene could be TRBD1 or TRBD2 (6 bases each). V was pared by 4 bases and J by 5 bases, with 18 bases between. The CDR3 has 15 residues. Germline loops: CDR1 SQVTM, CDR2 ANQGSEA. The CDR3 here is CSVGLGGANNNEQFF. CDR3 bases: TGCAGCGTTGGCCTGGGGGGCGCGAATAACAATGAGCAGTTCTTC.

The rearrangement links TRBV30 to TRBJ2-7, with 7 bases aligning to TRBD2. J gave up 3 bases and V 3 bases, and 5 bases lay outside the gene matches. The CDR3 is 13 residues long. The germline V gene has CDR1 GTSNPN and CDR2 SVGIG (reference sequence). The CDR3 region is CAWRIAGGYEQYF. The CDR3 coding sequence is TGTGCCTGGAGGATAGCGGGTGGCTACGAGCAGTACTTC. The complete variable domain, with remaining parts taken from reference TRBV30 and TRBJ2-7, reads SQTIHQWPATLVQPVGSPLSLECTVEGTSNPNLYWYRQAAGRGLQLLFYSVGIGQISSEVPQNLSASRPQDRQFILSSKKLLLSDSGFYLCAWRIAGGYEQYFGPGTRLTVT.

V gene TRBV7-3 combines with J gene TRBJ1-2, with 8 bases lining up with TRBD1. CDR1 and CDR2 (germline): SGHTA, FQGTGA. The CDR3 is 14 residues long. The junction had 5 bases not matched to a gene; V was cut back by 5 bases and J by 3 bases. The CDR3 protein is CASSPQQGDYGYTF. CDR3 DNA sequence: TGTGCCAGCAGCCCTCAACAGGGGGACTATGGCTACACCTTC.

This clone appeared a single time. The chain carries TRBV5-1 and TRBJ1-2; possible D gene TRBD1, 5 bases. V was shortened by 0 bases and J by 0 bases, with 9 bases between the two germline ends. Germline assignment: CDR1 SGHRS and CDR2 YFSETQ. This CDR3 is built from 15 residues. Here the CDR3 DNA reads TGCGCCAGCAGCTTGGCCGAGGGGCCTAACTATGGCTACACCTTC. It encodes CASSLAEGPNYGYTF. The full variable domain, rest sourced from reference TRBV5-1 and TRBJ1-2, is KAGVTQTPRYLIKTRGQQVTLSCSPISGHRSVSWYQQTPGQGLQFLFEYFSETQRNKGNFPGRFSGRQFSNSRSEMNVSTLELGDSALYLCASSLAEGPNYGYTFGSGTRLTVV.

J is TRBJ1-1 and V is TRBV18; perhaps TRBD1 as D (5 bases). There are 16 residues in the CDR3. V was cut by 1 base and J by 5 bases, with 17 bases left in between. Per the germline V gene, CDR1 is KGHSH and CDR2 is LQKENI. The CDR3 region has the DNA TGTGCCAGCTCACCACGGCAGGGCAGAGGGGAAACTGAAGCTTTCTTT. It is translated as CASSPRQGRGETEAFF.

V gene TRBV6-1 combines with J gene TRBJ1-2, with D uncertain. Trimming left V 1 base short and J 5 bases short, with 14 bases between. The length of the CDR3 is 15 residues. Germline V gives CDR1 MNHNS, CDR2 SASEGT. DNA for the CDR3: TGTGCCAGCAGTGAAGGATTAGGTTCTCCTTATGGCTACACCTTC. Translated, it gives CASSEGLGSPYGYTF.

This chain connects TRBV18 to TRBJ2-5; 11 bases are shared with TRBD1. The ends lost 6 bases at V and 7 bases at J; junction bases unmatched: 10. The CDR3 covers 15 residues. Germline CDR1 and CDR2: KGHSH and LQKENI. The CDR3 spells CASSRGTGGTGTQYF. As DNA, the CDR3 is TGTGCCAGCTCCAGGGGGACAGGGGGAACCGGGACCCAGTACTTC.

This clone occurred once. The chain combines TRBV4-1 with TRBJ1-1; 10 positions match TRBD1. The CDR3 loop spans 19 amino acids. V trimming: 2 bases; J trimming: 1 base; junction bases outside the gene matches: 13. CDR1 and CDR2 (germline): MGHRA, YSYEKL. The CDR3 region is CASSQRLTGTGVANTEAFF. The CDR3 DNA reads as TGCGCCAGCAGCCAACGACTTACCGGGACAGGGGTTGCGAACACTGAAGCTTTCTTT.

Of note for this clone: Other DNA sequences in this sample translate to the same CDR3. The rearrangement joins TRBV5-1 to TRBJ1-2, with 7 bases fitting TRBD1. The CDR3 is made up of 13 amino acids. Germline V gene data show CDR1 as SGHRS and CDR2 as YFSETQ. The junction had 2 bases not matched to a gene; V was cut back by 0 bases and J by 6 bases. The CDR3 DNA is TGCGCCAGCAGCTTGGCCGGGACAGATGGCTACACCTTC. As protein: CASSLAGTDGYTF.

The CDR3 loop is CAISESRQGEETQYF. CDR3 DNA: TGTGCCATCAGTGAGTCGAGACAGGGGGAAGAGACCCAGTACTTC. This chain uses TRBV10-3 with TRBJ2-5; 9 bases match TRBD1. The CDR3 covers 15 residues. J lost 3 bases, V lost 0 bases, and 2 bases had no gene match. Germline V gene sequence: CDR1 ENHRY, CDR2 SYGVKD.

This chain uses TRBV6-6 with TRBJ2-7, with 11 bases that match TRBD2. The J segment lost 4 bases and the V segment lost 0 bases, leaving 5 bases of the junction unmatched. CDR1 and CDR2 from the germline V gene are MNHNY and SVGAGI (reference sequence). This CDR3 comprises 16 residues. The CDR3 is CASSYSTSGASYEQYF. The CDR3 nucleotides are TGTGCCAGCAGTTACTCGACTAGCGGGGCCTCATACGAGCAGTACTTC.

This chain connects TRBV29-1 to TRBJ2-5, with TRBD1 identical over 8 bases. The J call may be faulty, since TRBJ2-7 better matches the DNA end. The CDR3 runs to 14 residues. The V gene's germline CDR1 is SQVTM and CDR2 ANQGSEA. CDR3 loop: CSVVPDRVSYEQYF. CDR3 bases: TGCAGCGTTGTGCCGGACAGGGTATCCTACGAGCAGTACTTC.

The chain has TRBV9 and TRBJ2-5, with D possibly being TRBD2 (7 bases). Germline V gives CDR1 SGDLS, CDR2 YYNGEE. This CDR3 region has 15 residues. Trimming took off 3 bases at V and 4 bases at J, with 16 bases between the two ends. The CDR3 coding sequence is TGTGCCAGCAGCGCCGCGGGGGCGCGGATAGAGACCCAGTACTTC. Its translation is CASSAAGARIETQYF.

This clone was seen only once. V gene TRBV10-3 combines with J gene TRBJ2-7, with unresolved D. This CDR3 comprises 14 residues. Trimming removed 2 bases from V and 2 bases from J, with 10 bases in between. Germline V gene data show CDR1 as ENHRY and CDR2 as SYGVKD. CDR3 nucleotides: TGTGCCATCAGTGAGAGGCGGCTAGCCTACGAGCAGTACTTC. Translated, it gives CAISERRLAYEQYF.

This clone appeared once. The gene calls are TRBV5-1 and TRBJ2-3; no clear D. CDR3 length: 14 residues. From germline, CDR1 is SGHRS and CDR2 YFSETQ. V was pared by 4 bases and J by 1 base, with 10 bases between. CDR3 bases: TGCGCCAGCAGCGCCGGTGGTGGCACAGATACGCAGTATTTT. Protein: CASSAGGGTDTQYF.

Regarding this clone: The same CDR3 is also encoded by other DNA sequences in this sample. The chain is built from TRBV2 and TRBJ1-5; D unclear. This CDR3 contains 14 residues. V lost 5 bases to trimming and J lost 2 bases, with 10 bases between them. Germline-derived CDR1 and CDR2 are SNHLY and FYNNEI. The CDR3: CASSPDRGNQPQHF. DNA for the CDR3: TGTGCCAGCAGTCCGGACCGGGGCAATCAGCCCCAGCATTTT. Complete variable domain (other parts from reference TRBV2 and TRBJ1-5): EPEVTQTPSHQVTQMGQEVILRCVPISNHLYFYWYRQILGQKVEFLVSFYNNEISEKSEIFDDQFSVERPDGSNFTLKIRSTKLEDSAMYFCASSPDRGNQPQHFGDGTRLSIL.

The J gene is TRBJ2-3, the V gene TRBV5-1, with D unresolved. This CDR3 spans 15 amino acids. The V gene lost 4 bases and the J gene lost 3 bases, with 15 bases spanning the gap. The germline V gene encodes CDR1 SGHRS and CDR2 YFSETQ. CDR3 nucleotide sequence: TGCGCCAGCAGCCCCTCCATAGGTATAACAGATACGCAGTATTTT. Its protein is CASSPSIGITDTQYF. The full variable domain, completed using reference TRBV5-1 and TRBJ2-3, is KAGVTQTPRYLIKTRGQQVTLSCSPISGHRSVSWYQQTPGQGLQFLFEYFSETQRNKGNFPGRFSGRQFSNSRSEMNVSTLELGDSALYLCASSPSIGITDTQYFGPGTRLTVL.